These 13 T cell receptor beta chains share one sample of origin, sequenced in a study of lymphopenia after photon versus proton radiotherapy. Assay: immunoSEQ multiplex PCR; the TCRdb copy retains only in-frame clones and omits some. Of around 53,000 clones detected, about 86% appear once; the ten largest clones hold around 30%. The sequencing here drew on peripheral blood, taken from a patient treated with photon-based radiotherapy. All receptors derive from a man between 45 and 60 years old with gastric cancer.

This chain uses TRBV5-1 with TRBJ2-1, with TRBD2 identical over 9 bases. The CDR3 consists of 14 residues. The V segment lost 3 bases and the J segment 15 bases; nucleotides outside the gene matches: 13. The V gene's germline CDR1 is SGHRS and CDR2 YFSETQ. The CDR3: CASSSMALAGDPFF. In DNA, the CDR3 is TGCGCCAGCAGCTCAATGGCCTTAGCGGGAGACCCGTTCTTC.

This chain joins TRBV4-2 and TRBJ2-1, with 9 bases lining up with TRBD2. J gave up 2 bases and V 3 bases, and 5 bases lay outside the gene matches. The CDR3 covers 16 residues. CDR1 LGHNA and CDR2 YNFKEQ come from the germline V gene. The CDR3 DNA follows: TGTGCCAGCAGCCACCCCCTAGCGGGAACCTACAATGAGCAGTTCTTC. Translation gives CASSHPLAGTYNEQFF.

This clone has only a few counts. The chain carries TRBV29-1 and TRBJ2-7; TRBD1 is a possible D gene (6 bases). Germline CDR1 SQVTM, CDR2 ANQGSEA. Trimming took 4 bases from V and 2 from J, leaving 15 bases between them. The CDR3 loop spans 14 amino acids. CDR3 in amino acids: CSVVPTGTTYEQYF. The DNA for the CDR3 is TGCAGCGTTGTTCCAACAGGGACAACCTACGAGCAGTACTTC.

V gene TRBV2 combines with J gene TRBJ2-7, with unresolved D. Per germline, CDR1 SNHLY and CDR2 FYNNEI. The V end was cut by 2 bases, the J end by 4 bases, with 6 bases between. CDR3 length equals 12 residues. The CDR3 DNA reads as TGTGCCAGCAGTGAACGGTCTTACGAGCAGTACTTC. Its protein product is CASSERSYEQYF.

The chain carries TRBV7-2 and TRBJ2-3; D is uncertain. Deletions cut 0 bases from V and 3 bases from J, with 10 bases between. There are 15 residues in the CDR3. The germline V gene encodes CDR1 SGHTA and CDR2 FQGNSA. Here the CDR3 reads CASSLASLGTDTQYF. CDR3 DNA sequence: TGTGCCAGCAGCTTAGCCTCCCTTGGGACAGATACGCAGTATTTT.

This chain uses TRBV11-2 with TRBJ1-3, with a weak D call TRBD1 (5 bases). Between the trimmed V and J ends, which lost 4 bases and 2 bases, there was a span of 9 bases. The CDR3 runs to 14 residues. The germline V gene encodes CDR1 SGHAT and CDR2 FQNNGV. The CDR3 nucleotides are TGTGCCAGCAGCTCTGGACACACTGGAAACACCATATATTTT. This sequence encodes CASSSGHTGNTIYF.

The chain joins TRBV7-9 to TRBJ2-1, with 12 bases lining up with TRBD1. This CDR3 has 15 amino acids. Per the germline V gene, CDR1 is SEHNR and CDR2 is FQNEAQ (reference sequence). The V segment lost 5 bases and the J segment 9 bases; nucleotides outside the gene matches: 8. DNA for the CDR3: TGTGCCAGCAGCCCACCGGGACAGGGGGCCCTTGAGCAGTTCTTC. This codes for CASSPPGQGALEQFF.

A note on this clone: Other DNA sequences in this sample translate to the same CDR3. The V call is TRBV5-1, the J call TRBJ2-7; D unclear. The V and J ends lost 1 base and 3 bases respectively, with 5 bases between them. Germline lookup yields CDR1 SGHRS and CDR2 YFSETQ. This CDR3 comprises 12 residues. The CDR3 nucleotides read TGCGCCAGCAGCTTGTCCGGCTACGAGCAGTACTTC. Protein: CASSLSGYEQYF.

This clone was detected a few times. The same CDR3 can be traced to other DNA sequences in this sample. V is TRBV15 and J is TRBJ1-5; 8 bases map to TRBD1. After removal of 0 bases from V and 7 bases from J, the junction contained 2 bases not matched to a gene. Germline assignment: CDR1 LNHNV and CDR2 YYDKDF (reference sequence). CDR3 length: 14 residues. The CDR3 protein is CATSRDSGGQPQHF. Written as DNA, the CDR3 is TGTGCCACCAGCAGAGATTCAGGGGGCCAGCCCCAGCATTTT. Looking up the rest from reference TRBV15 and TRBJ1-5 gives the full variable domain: DAMVIQNPRYQVTQFGKPVTLSCSQTLNHNVMYWYQQKSSQAPKLLFHYYDKDFNNEADTPDNFQSRRPNTSFCFLDIRSPGLGDTAMYLCATSRDSGGQPQHFGDGTRLSIL.

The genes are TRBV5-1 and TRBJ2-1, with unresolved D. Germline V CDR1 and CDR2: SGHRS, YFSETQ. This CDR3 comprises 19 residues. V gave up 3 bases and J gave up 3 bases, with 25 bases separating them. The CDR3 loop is CASSWKSNSAPNIYNEQFF. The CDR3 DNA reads TGCGCCAGCAGCTGGAAGTCTAACAGTGCTCCCAATATCTACAATGAGCAGTTCTTC. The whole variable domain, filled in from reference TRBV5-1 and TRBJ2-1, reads KAGVTQTPRYLIKTRGQQVTLSCSPISGHRSVSWYQQTPGQGLQFLFEYFSETQRNKGNFPGRFSGRQFSNSRSEMNVSTLELGDSALYLCASSWKSNSAPNIYNEQFFGPGTRLTVL.

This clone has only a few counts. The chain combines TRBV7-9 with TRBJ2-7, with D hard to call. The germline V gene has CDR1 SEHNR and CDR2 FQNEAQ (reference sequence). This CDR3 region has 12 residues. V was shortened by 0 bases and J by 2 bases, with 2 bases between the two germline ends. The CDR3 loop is CASSLATYEQYF. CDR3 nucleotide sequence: TGTGCCAGCAGCTTAGCAACCTACGAGCAGTACTTC.

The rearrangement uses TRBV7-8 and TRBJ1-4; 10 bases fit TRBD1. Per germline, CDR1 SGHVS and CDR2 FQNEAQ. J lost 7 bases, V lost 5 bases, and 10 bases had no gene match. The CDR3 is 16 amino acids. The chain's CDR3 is CASSPRDWTGGEKLFF. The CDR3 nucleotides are TGTGCCAGCAGCCCTAGAGATTGGACAGGGGGTGAAAAACTGTTTTTT.

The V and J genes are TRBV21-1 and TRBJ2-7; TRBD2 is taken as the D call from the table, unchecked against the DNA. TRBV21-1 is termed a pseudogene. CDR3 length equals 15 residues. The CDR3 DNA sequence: TGTGCCAGCAGCAAAGGGGGCGGGAGCTCCTACGAGCAGTACTTC. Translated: CASSKGGGSSYEQYF.